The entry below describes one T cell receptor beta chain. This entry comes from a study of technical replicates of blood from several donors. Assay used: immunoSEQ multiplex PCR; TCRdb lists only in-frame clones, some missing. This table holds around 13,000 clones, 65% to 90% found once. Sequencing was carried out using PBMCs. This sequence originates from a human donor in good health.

The CDR3 is CASSLGQLGTDTQYF. The CDR3 bases are TGTGCCAGCAGCTTAGGACAACTAGGGACAGATACGCAGTATTTT. V is TRBV11-3 and J is TRBJ2-3; TRBD2 might be the D (5 bases). The germline CDR1 and CDR2 sequences are SGHNT and YENEEA. This CDR3 comprises 15 residues. V lost 1 base and J 3 bases, leaving 11 bases between the germline ends.